Presented here are 18 T cell receptor beta chains from one specimen sequenced in a study of T cell responses to AZD1222 COVID-19 vaccine (dated by TCRdb to the early 2020s). The library was prepared using the immunoSEQ multiplex PCR assay. The immuneACCESS repertoire file appears here via TCRdb, limited to in-frame rearrangements. These files lack a portion of the clones; in checked studies, under half of the deficit traces to unresolved V genes, and the cause of the others is not known. Here the sample has tens of thousands of clones; around 80% occur a single time. Clones ranked in the top ten supply roughly 50% of the sample. The meaning of the sample's time point label: about 28 days (+/-7) after the second vaccine dose. Sequencing used peripheral blood, obtained 28 days after the second AZD1222 dose. These receptors all stem from an adult who received the AZD1222 COVID-19 vaccine.

The genes are TRBV6-5 and TRBJ2-3; weak D call: TRBD2 (5 bases). V gave up 6 bases and J gave up 0 bases, with 10 bases separating them. CDR1 is MNHEY and CDR2 is SVGAGI in the germline V gene. The CDR3 contains 14 residues. In DNA form, the CDR3 reads TGTGCCAGCAGAGCGGTTGGAAGCACAGATACGCAGTATTTT. Amino acid sequence: CASRAVGSTDTQYF.

In its sample, this clone was seen a few times. The V and J genes are TRBV6-2 or TRBV6-3 and TRBJ1-2; D is ambiguous. Germline V lookup: CDR1 MNHEY, CDR2 SVGEGT. The V end lost 1 base, the J end lost 4 bases, and 10 bases lay between the germline ends. The CDR3 consists of 14 residues. The CDR3 sequence: CASSYFDRGYGYTF. The CDR3 bases are TGTGCCAGCAGTTACTTCGATCGGGGCTATGGCTACACCTTC.

The chain combines TRBV3-1 (or the pseudogene TRBV3-2) with TRBJ2-5, with unresolved D. V lost 1 base to trimming and J lost 9 bases, with 9 bases between them. In germline, CDR1 is LGHDT, CDR2 YNNKEL (reference sequence). The CDR3 consists of 12 residues. CDR3 protein: CASSQGAPAQYF. The CDR3 DNA follows: TGTGCCAGCAGCCAAGGGGCCCCGGCCCAGTACTTC.

The chain joins TRBV30 to TRBJ2-1; D is unclear. CDR1 and CDR2 (germline): GTSNPN, SVGIG (reference sequence). V was trimmed by 5 bases and J by 9 bases, leaving 11 bases between them. This CDR3 region has 11 residues. This chain's CDR3 is CAWEARLEQFF. In DNA form, the CDR3 reads TGTGCCTGGGAGGCCAGGCTTGAGCAGTTCTTC. Full variable domain (rest looked up from reference TRBV30 and TRBJ2-1): SQTIHQWPATLVQPVGSPLSLECTVEGTSNPNLYWYRQAAGRGLQLLFYSVGIGQISSEVPQNLSASRPQDRQFILSSKKLLLSDSGFYLCAWEARLEQFFGPGTRLTVL.

This clone was recorded a few times. The rearrangement uses TRBV7-6 and TRBJ2-7; D gene unclear. Trimming took 4 bases from V and 5 from J, leaving 12 bases between them. Germline assignment: CDR1 SGHVS and CDR2 FNYEAQ. The CDR3 is made up of 13 amino acids. CDR3 coding DNA: TGTGCCAGCAGCTCGGGTGCAGGACACGAGCAGTACTTC. Amino acids: CASSSGAGHEQYF.

CDR3 sequence reads: CASSLTGGGADTQYF. The CDR3 nucleotides are TGTGCCAGCAGCTTAACCGGGGGCGGGGCAGATACGCAGTATTTT. The rearrangement joins TRBV7-9 to TRBJ2-3; D is perhaps TRBD1 or TRBD2 (6 bases each). The CDR3 loop spans 15 amino acids. Looked up from germline, CDR1 is SEHNR and CDR2 is FQNEAQ (reference sequence). V lost 2 bases to trimming and J lost 4 bases, with 13 bases between them.

This clone has ten or more counts. The V call is TRBV14, the J call TRBJ2-1; 11 bases are shared with TRBD2. The CDR3 runs to 15 residues. Trimming at V came to 4 bases and at J to 9 bases, leaving 8 bases not matched to a gene. CDR1 and CDR2 (germline): SGHDN, FVKESK. In DNA, the CDR3 is TGTGCCAGCAGCCTACCACTAGCGGGAGTCAGTGAGCAGTTCTTC. Translating it yields CASSLPLAGVSEQFF.

The chain combines TRBV7-8 with TRBJ1-5; 9 bases line up with TRBD1. Germline V gene data show CDR1 as SGHVS and CDR2 as FQNEAQ. This CDR3 has 17 amino acids. Trimming at V came to 0 bases and at J to 2 bases, leaving 5 bases not matched to a gene. In DNA, the CDR3 is TGTGCCAGCAGCTTAGCCACAGGGGGCCAAGGCAATCAGCCCCAGCATTTT. It codes for CASSLATGGQGNQPQHF.

The V call is TRBV28, the J call TRBJ1-4, with D possibly TRBD1 on 5 matching bases. V was shortened by 4 bases and J by 7 bases, with 16 bases between the two germline ends. CDR3 length: 15 amino acids. CDR1 is MDHEN and CDR2 is SYDVKM in the germline V gene. The CDR3 sequence: CASSSRQLNLEKLFF. The CDR3, as DNA: TGTGCCAGCAGTTCCCGACAGCTAAACCTTGAAAAACTGTTTTTT.

The chain links TRBV19 to TRBJ1-6, with D perhaps matching TRBD1 (5 bases). Trimming left V 5 bases short and J 7 bases short, with 9 bases between. Germline V gives CDR1 LNHDA, CDR2 SQIVND (reference sequence). This CDR3 has 13 amino acids. The CDR3 region has the DNA TGTGCCAGTAGTCAGGGTATGAATTCACCCCTCCACTTT. The encoded protein is CASSQGMNSPLHF.

The gene calls are TRBV9 and TRBJ1-2, with TRBD1 as a possible D gene (6 bases). V was shortened by 5 bases and J by 6 bases, with 20 bases between the two germline ends. This CDR3 has 15 amino acids. Looked up from germline, CDR1 is SGDLS and CDR2 is YYNGEE. Here the CDR3 reads CASRGEDSLRDGYTF. CDR3 in DNA: TGTGCCAGCAGGGGGGAGGACAGCCTTAGAGATGGCTACACCTTC. Together with reference TRBV9 and TRBJ1-2, the CDR3 gives the full variable domain: DSGVTQTPKHLITATGQRVTLRCSPRSGDLSVYWYQQSLDQGLQFLIQYYNGEERAKGNILERFSAQQFPDLHSELNLSSLELGDSALYFCASRGEDSLRDGYTFGSGTRLTVV.

In its sample, this clone was seen once. The chain has TRBV11-2 and TRBJ2-3; 8 nucleotides agree with TRBD2. This CDR3 spans 14 amino acids. Germline CDR1 reads SGHAT; CDR2 reads FQNNGV. With V trimmed by 5 bases and J by 5 bases, 6 bases remained unmatched. DNA of the CDR3: TGTGCCAGCAGCCGGAGCGGGAGCGGAGATACGCAGTATTTT. This translates into CASSRSGSGDTQYF.

The rearrangement links TRBV7-9 to TRBJ2-2; D possibly corresponds to TRBD1 (6 bases). Germline loops: CDR1 SEHNR, CDR2 FQNEAQ (reference sequence). The CDR3 loop spans 14 amino acids. Trimming took 5 bases from V and 6 from J, leaving 13 bases between them. The CDR3 here is CASSPRDIPGELFF. The DNA for the CDR3 is TGTGCCAGCAGCCCTAGGGACATCCCCGGGGAGCTGTTTTTT. The full variable domain, completed using reference TRBV7-9 and TRBJ2-2, is DTGVSQNPRHKITKRGQNVTFRCDPISEHNRLYWYRQTLGQGPEFLTYFQNEAQLEKSRLLSDRFSAERPKGSFSTLEIQRTEQGDSAMYLCASSPRDIPGELFFGEGSRLTVL.

The chain is built from TRBV12-3 or TRBV12-4 and TRBJ2-1; D remains ambiguous. CDR3 length: 13 amino acids. V lost 5 bases and J lost 5, with 10 bases in between. This CDR3 is CASSPRPDNEQFF. CDR3 DNA sequence: TGTGCCAGCAGTCCTAGACCAGACAATGAGCAGTTCTTC.

This clone is a singleton in its sample. The chain links TRBV5-5 to TRBJ1-3; tentative D call: TRBD1 (6 bases). Germline V lookup: CDR1 SGHKS, CDR2 YYEKEE (reference sequence). Trimming took 1 base from V and 1 from J, leaving 9 bases between them. The CDR3 spans 15 residues. This CDR3 reads CASSLTGLSGNTIYF. The CDR3 DNA is TGTGCCAGCAGCTTGACAGGGCTATCTGGAAACACCATATATTTT. The whole variable domain, remainder taken from reference TRBV5-5 and TRBJ1-3, is DAGVTQSPTHLIKTRGQQVTLRCSPISGHKSVSWYQQVLGQGPQFIFQYYEKEERGRGNFPDRFSARQFPNYSSELNVNALLLGDSALYLCASSLTGLSGNTIYFGEGSWLTVV.

This chain uses TRBV19 with TRBJ1-5; 7 bases are a match to TRBD1. Trimming took 4 bases from V and 3 from J; bases not matched to a gene: 9. This CDR3 spans 16 amino acids. Germline values: CDR1 LNHDA, CDR2 SQIVND (reference sequence). The CDR3 DNA sequence: TGTGCCAGTAGTACTAGGACAGGCGGTAACAATCAGCCCCAGCATTTT. Its translation: CASSTRTGGNNQPQHF.

This clone has a handful of counts. V gene TRBV3-1 (or the pseudogene TRBV3-2) combines with J gene TRBJ2-3; a weak D match, TRBD1 (6 bases). Looked up from germline, CDR1 is LGHDT and CDR2 is YNNKEL (reference sequence). The CDR3 covers 13 residues. Between the trimmed V and J ends, which lost 6 bases and 6 bases, there was a span of 13 bases. CDR3 DNA: TGTGCCAGCAGGTTGCAGGGGATGGATACGCAGTATTTT. It is translated as CASRLQGMDTQYF.

In this sample, this clone turned up once. The rearrangement links TRBV10-3 to TRBJ1-4; perhaps TRBD1 as D (5 bases). Trimming removed 0 bases at V and 4 bases at J, with 9 bases between. The CDR3 is 15 residues long. Germline-derived CDR1 and CDR2 are ENHRY and SYGVKD. The CDR3: CAISESTEVNEKLFF. The CDR3 nucleotides read TGTGCCATCAGTGAGTCGACAGAAGTTAATGAAAAACTGTTTTTT.